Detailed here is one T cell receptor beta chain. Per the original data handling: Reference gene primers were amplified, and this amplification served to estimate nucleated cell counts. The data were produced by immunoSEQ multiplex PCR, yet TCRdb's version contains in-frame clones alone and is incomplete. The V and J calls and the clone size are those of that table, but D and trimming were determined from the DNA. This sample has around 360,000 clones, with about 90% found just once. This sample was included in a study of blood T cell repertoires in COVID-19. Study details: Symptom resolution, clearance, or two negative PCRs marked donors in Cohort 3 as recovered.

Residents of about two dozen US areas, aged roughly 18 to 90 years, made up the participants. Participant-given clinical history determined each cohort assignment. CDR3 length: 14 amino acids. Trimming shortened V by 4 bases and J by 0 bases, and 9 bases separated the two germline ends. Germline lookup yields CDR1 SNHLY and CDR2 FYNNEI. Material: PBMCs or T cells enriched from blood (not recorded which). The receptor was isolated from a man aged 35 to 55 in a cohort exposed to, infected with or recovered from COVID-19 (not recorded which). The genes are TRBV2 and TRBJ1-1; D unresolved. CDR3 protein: CASSVLGMNTEAFF. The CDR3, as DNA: TGTGCCAGCAGTGTCCTGGGCATGAACACTGAAGCTTTCTTT.